The present TCR beta chain was sequenced within a study of blood T cell repertoires in COVID-19. On the study more broadly: Samples of COVID-19 (acute and convalescent) were obtained from the United States, Italy and Spain. T cells, B-cell-depleted T cells, or PBMCs supplied cDNA or gDNA.

V shed 7 bases, J shed 2 bases, and the junction held 5 bases outside the gene matches. Germline V gene lookup returns CDR1 MNHEY and CDR2 SMNVEV (reference sequence). The CDR3 sequence is 14 residues long. Per the original data handling: Cell counts per sample came from amplifying reference gene primers. The method was immunoSEQ multiplex PCR; TCRdb's version includes in-frame clones alone and lacks a portion of them. V and J calls plus clone size are reproduced from that table; the DNA served to infer D and trimming. This table has 150,000 to 200,000 clones, roughly 80% appearing once. The material sequenced was peripheral blood. This chain links TRBV27 with TRBJ2-7; 10 nucleotides match TRBD1. This clonotype was obtained from a man aged 55 to 70 with acute or convalescent COVID-19. CDR3 sequence: CASIRTGGPYEQYF. DNA for the CDR3: TGTGCCAGCATCCGGACAGGGGGGCCCTACGAGCAGTACTTC.